This entry lists 27 T cell receptor beta chains sequenced from one sample in a study of cytomegalovirus exposure and HLA in healthy donors. In the PCR, 60 Vbeta and 13 Jbeta primers were used. The repertoire was sequenced with immunoSEQ multiplex PCR; TCRdb's copy has only in-frame clones and lacks some. The sample shows about 120,000 clones, more than 65% of them seen only once. Sequenced: PBMCs. The receptors here all came from a woman aged 18 to 35 in good health and CMV-seronegative.

The chain joins TRBV12-5 to TRBJ1-1, with D perhaps matching TRBD1 (6 bases). Trimming cost V 0 bases and J 4 bases, with 12 bases left between them. This CDR3 spans 15 amino acids. Germline lookup yields CDR1 LGHNT and CDR2 FRNRAP. CDR3 sequence reads: CASGLVQGGTTEAFF. CDR3 DNA: TGTGCTAGTGGTTTGGTACAAGGGGGAACCACTGAAGCTTTCTTT.

The V gene is TRBV28, the J gene TRBJ2-3, with 8 bases fitting TRBD2. The CDR3 is 16 residues long. V trimming: 8 bases; J trimming: 1 base; junction bases outside the gene matches: 11. Germline-derived CDR1 and CDR2 are MDHEN and SYDVKM. CDR3 sequence: CASQRGGITGTDTQYF. CDR3 in DNA: TGTGCCAGCCAACGGGGGGGAATTACGGGCACAGATACGCAGTATTTT.

The V call is TRBV5-1, the J call TRBJ1-2; 10 nucleotides match TRBD1. This CDR3 contains 15 residues. In germline, CDR1 is SGHRS, CDR2 YFSETQ. V lost 4 bases to trimming and J lost 8 bases; unmatched junction nucleotides: 11. In nucleotides, the CDR3 is TGCGCCAGCAGCCTATCCGGGACAGGGGTCGGAGGCTACACCTTC. Translating it yields CASSLSGTGVGGYTF.

The J gene is TRBJ1-1, the V gene TRBV6-5, with D hard to call. V shed 5 bases and J shed 0 bases, with 13 bases lying between them. Germline V gene data show CDR1 as MNHEY and CDR2 as SVGAGI. The CDR3 is made up of 15 amino acids. Here the CDR3 reads CASSKRGQVNTEAFF. DNA for the CDR3: TGTGCCAGCAGTAAGCGAGGGCAGGTGAACACTGAAGCTTTCTTT.

The rearrangement uses TRBV11-2 and TRBJ1-1, with TRBD1 matching 12 bases. The CDR3 is 18 amino acids. Per germline, CDR1 SGHAT and CDR2 FQNNGV. Trimming at V came to 1 base and at J to 1 base, leaving 7 bases not matched to a gene. The CDR3 nucleotides are TGTGCCAGCAGCTTAGCTGGGACAGGGGGCCTTCGGAACACTGAAGCTTTCTTT. Translated: CASSLAGTGGLRNTEAFF. The entire variable domain, with the rest obtained from reference TRBV11-2 and TRBJ1-1, is as follows: EAGVAQSPRYKIIEKRQSVAFWCNPISGHATLYWYQQILGQGPKLLIQFQNNGVVDDSQLPKDRFSAERLKGVDSTLKIQPAKLEDSAVYLCASSLAGTGGLRNTEAFFGQGTRLTVV.

The V and J genes are TRBV19 and TRBJ2-2; no firm D call. The CDR3 sequence is 12 residues long. The V gene's germline CDR1 is LNHDA and CDR2 SQIVND (reference sequence). V dropped 4 bases and J dropped 6 bases, with 6 bases sitting between them. Written as DNA, the CDR3 is TGTGCCAGTAGTAGTTCCGCCGGGGAGCTGTTTTTT. Translation gives CASSSSAGELFF.

This rearrangement joins TRBV2 to TRBJ1-2, with a possible D match to TRBD1 (5 bases). Germline assignment: CDR1 SNHLY and CDR2 FYNNEI. The CDR3 consists of 15 residues. The ends were cut back, 5 bases at V and 0 bases at J, with 13 bases in the middle. CDR3 region: CASSQPPTANYGYTF. CDR3 in DNA: TGTGCCAGCAGTCAGCCCCCGACAGCTAACTATGGCTACACCTTC.

The chain combines TRBV18 with TRBJ2-3; 7 nucleotides match TRBD2. The CDR3 has 18 residues. Per germline, CDR1 KGHSH and CDR2 LQKENI. V shed 0 bases, J shed 3 bases, and the junction held 12 bases outside the gene matches. CDR3 residues: CASSPPLVTGLHTDTQYF. The CDR3 nucleotides are TGTGCCAGCTCACCACCTTTGGTTACGGGACTACATACAGATACGCAGTATTTT.

The rearrangement uses TRBV7-3 and TRBJ1-1, with D unresolved. V was shortened by 0 bases and J by 3 bases, with 5 bases between the two germline ends. The CDR3 runs to 13 residues. Germline values: CDR1 SGHTA, CDR2 FQGTGA. CDR3 DNA sequence: TGTGCCAGCAGCTTAACTGGAGACACTGAAGCTTTCTTT. Protein product: CASSLTGDTEAFF.

This clone has only a few counts. The V gene is TRBV5-1, the J gene TRBJ2-3, with TRBD2 matching 16 bases. Germline assignment: CDR1 SGHRS and CDR2 YFSETQ. The CDR3 is 16 amino acids. Losses at the gene ends were 4 bases for V and 5 bases for J; bases not matched to a gene: 4. The CDR3 DNA reads as TGCGCCAGCAGCGCGGGACTAGCGGGAGGGATAGATACGCAGTATTTT. Residues: CASSAGLAGGIDTQYF.

The chain employs TRBV19 and TRBJ2-7, with 10 bases matching TRBD2. J was trimmed by 5 bases and V by 5 bases; bases with no gene match: 9. Germline V lookup: CDR1 LNHDA, CDR2 SQIVND (reference sequence). The CDR3 runs to 15 residues. CDR3 amino acids: CASSLGLAGVNEQYF. The DNA for the CDR3 is TGTGCCAGTAGTCTGGGCCTAGCGGGAGTTAACGAGCAGTACTTC.

The V call is TRBV5-1, the J call TRBJ2-3; D may be TRBD2 (5 bases). Germline V gene sequence: CDR1 SGHRS, CDR2 YFSETQ. Deletions cut 2 bases from V and 2 bases from J, with 15 bases between. This CDR3 is built from 16 residues. CDR3: CASSLGVGGPTDTQYF. The CDR3 DNA is TGCGCCAGCAGCTTAGGAGTCGGAGGCCCCACAGATACGCAGTATTTT.

The J gene is TRBJ1-2, the V gene TRBV19; D not resolved. The length of the CDR3 is 13 residues. Germline V gene sequence: CDR1 LNHDA, CDR2 SQIVND (reference sequence). V gave up 7 bases and J gave up 4 bases, with 13 bases separating them. The CDR3 nucleotides read TGTGCCAGTACTACCGGTCCGAGCTATGGCTACACCTTC. It encodes CASTTGPSYGYTF.

This rearrangement joins TRBV27 to TRBJ2-2; TRBD2 aligns across 7 bases. V was pared by 6 bases and J by 2 bases, with 9 bases of the junction left unmatched. Per the germline V gene, CDR1 is MNHEY and CDR2 is SMNVEV (reference sequence). The CDR3 is 16 residues long. CDR3 protein: CASSLPSGVNTGELFF. The CDR3 region has the DNA TGTGCCAGCAGCCTTCCGAGCGGGGTCAACACCGGGGAGCTGTTTTTT.

Points on this clone: One end of the junction is discordant with germline, which a read error may explain. The chain carries TRBV5-1 and TRBJ2-6, with 8 bases that match TRBD1. The CDR3 contains 18 residues. Germline V lookup: CDR1 SGHRS, CDR2 YFSETQ. As DNA, the CDR3 is TGCGCCAGCAGCTTGGAGGCAGGGGGCTTTGCTGGGGCCAACGGCCTGACTTTC. Translating gives CASSLEAGGFAGANGLTF. The whole variable domain, remainder taken from reference TRBV5-1 and TRBJ2-6, is KAGVTQTPRYLIKTRGQQVTLSCSPISGHRSVSWYQQTPGQGLQFLFEYFSETQRNKGNFPGRFSGRQFSNSRSEMNVSTLELGDSALYLCASSLEAGGFAGANGLTFGAGSRLTVL.

This chain connects TRBV18 to TRBJ1-6, with 8 bases identical to TRBD1. The junction had 14 bases not matched to a gene; V was cut back by 5 bases and J by 5 bases. This CDR3 has 18 residues. Looked up from germline, CDR1 is KGHSH and CDR2 is LQKENI. CDR3 bases: TGTGCCAGCTCATACTACTCCAGGGGGCGCGCAGATAATTCACCCCTCCACTTT. Protein product: CASSYYSRGRADNSPLHF.

The J gene is TRBJ2-3, the V gene TRBV28; TRBD1 matches 7 bases. The germline V gene encodes CDR1 MDHEN and CDR2 SYDVKM. The CDR3 contains 16 residues. V gave up 10 bases and J gave up 0 bases; unmatched junction bases: 13. The CDR3 DNA sequence: TGTGCCACCTTGGGGGCTAGGGGGCGAAGCACAGATACGCAGTATTTT. Protein sequence: CATLGARGRSTDTQYF.

The chain carries TRBV4-1 and TRBJ2-1; TRBD2 matches 12 bases. V lost 4 bases, J lost 0 bases, and 13 bases stayed unmatched. Looked up from germline, CDR1 is MGHRA and CDR2 is YSYEKL. The CDR3 has 20 amino acids. CDR3 protein: CASSPRRLAGGPGSYNEQFF. For the CDR3, the DNA is TGCGCCAGCAGCCCCCGACGCCTAGCGGGAGGGCCGGGCTCCTACAATGAGCAGTTCTTC.

The V and J genes are TRBV7-3 and TRBJ2-5, with 9 bases matching TRBD1. This CDR3 is built from 13 residues. J gave up 3 bases and V 4 bases, and 0 bases lay outside the gene matches. Per the germline V gene, CDR1 is SGHTA and CDR2 is FQGTGA. The CDR3 DNA reads as TGTGCCAGCAGCTGGGACAGGGAAGAGACCCAGTACTTC. Its protein product is CASSWDREETQYF.

V usage is TRBV6-1 and J usage is TRBJ2-1; no firm D call. Per germline, CDR1 MNHNS and CDR2 SASEGT. V lost 4 bases to trimming and J lost 4 bases, with 8 bases between them. CDR3 length: 13 amino acids. The CDR3, as DNA: TGTGCCAGCAGTGGAACAGATTACAATGAGCAGTTCTTC. This gives the protein CASSGTDYNEQFF.

In the case of this clone: The sample has other DNA sequences that encode this CDR3 too. The chain couples TRBV5-1 to TRBJ2-5, with a weak D call TRBD1 (6 bases). The CDR3 extends over 13 amino acids. The germline CDR1 and CDR2 sequences are SGHRS and YFSETQ. V dropped 4 bases and J dropped 2 bases, with 9 bases sitting between them. In nucleotides, the CDR3 is TGCGCCAGCAGCCGGGACAATCAAGAGACCCAGTACTTC. Translation gives CASSRDNQETQYF.

V gene TRBV18 combines with J gene TRBJ1-2, with D possibly matching TRBD1 (6 bases). CDR1 and CDR2 (germline): KGHSH, LQKENI. The CDR3 loop spans 19 amino acids. V lost 4 bases and J lost 1, with 25 bases in between. The CDR3 DNA reads as TGTGCCAGCTCACACCCCGAGGACAGCGGAAACTTAAATAACTATGGCTACACCTTC. It specifies CASSHPEDSGNLNNYGYTF.

The V and J genes are TRBV6-6 and TRBJ2-3, with TRBD1 identical over 10 bases. This CDR3 contains 14 residues. The germline V gene has CDR1 MNHNY and CDR2 SVGAGI (reference sequence). With 4 bases clipped from V and 3 bases from J, the junction kept 1 base outside the gene matches. The CDR3 DNA reads TGTGCCAGCAGTTGGGGACAGGGGACAGATACGCAGTATTTT. This sequence encodes CASSWGQGTDTQYF.

This chain joins TRBV30 and TRBJ1-1; a weak D match, TRBD1 (6 bases). Germline values: CDR1 GTSNPN, CDR2 SVGIG (reference sequence). The CDR3 runs to 13 residues. Trimming pared 0 bases from V and 7 bases from J, leaving 12 bases between. CDR3 in amino acids: CAWSVTRGGEAFF. The CDR3 DNA is TGTGCCTGGAGTGTGACCAGGGGCGGTGAAGCTTTCTTT.

This clone was observed a single time. The V and J genes are TRBV7-8 and TRBJ2-3; 7 positions agree with TRBD2. Germline CDR1 is SGHVS and CDR2 is FQNEAQ. The CDR3 consists of 16 residues. V gave up 3 bases and J gave up 2 bases; unmatched junction bases: 8. CDR3 bases: TGTGCCAGCAGCTTCTTGACTAGCCTTAACACAGATACGCAGTATTTT. This encodes CASSFLTSLNTDTQYF.

The chain joins TRBV6-5 to TRBJ1-1, with D perhaps TRBD1 (6 bases). Per germline, CDR1 MNHEY and CDR2 SVGAGI. Trimming stripped 0 bases from V and 6 bases from J, with 8 bases between. This CDR3 spans 13 amino acids. The DNA of the CDR3 is TGTGCCAGCAGTTACTCAGGGGGTGCTGAAGCTTTCTTT. Protein product: CASSYSGGAEAFF.

The chain recombines TRBV10-3 with TRBJ2-7; D might be TRBD2 (6 bases). This CDR3 is 14 amino acids long. Germline lookup yields CDR1 ENHRY and CDR2 SYGVKD. The ends were cut back, 3 bases at V and 3 bases at J, with 12 bases in the middle. CDR3 loop: CAISEGGSVYEQYF. CDR3 nucleotides: TGTGCCATCAGTGAAGGAGGGAGTGTCTACGAGCAGTACTTC.